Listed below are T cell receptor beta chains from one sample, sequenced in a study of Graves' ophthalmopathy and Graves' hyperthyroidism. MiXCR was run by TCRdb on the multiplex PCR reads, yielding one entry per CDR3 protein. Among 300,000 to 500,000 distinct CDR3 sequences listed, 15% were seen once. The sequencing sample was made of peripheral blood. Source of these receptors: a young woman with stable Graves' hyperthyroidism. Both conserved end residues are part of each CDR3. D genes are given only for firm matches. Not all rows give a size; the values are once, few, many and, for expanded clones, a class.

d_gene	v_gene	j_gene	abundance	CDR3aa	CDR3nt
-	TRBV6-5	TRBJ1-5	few	CASSYIGKDQPQHF	TGTGCCAGCAGTTACATAGGGAAAGATCAGCCCCAGCATTTT
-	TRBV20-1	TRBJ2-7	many	CSAPGLGGEQYF	TGCAGTGCTCCCGGTCTGGGCGGGGAGCAGTACTTC
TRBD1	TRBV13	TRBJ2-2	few	CASSINRGANTGELFF	TGTGCCAGCAGCATTAACAGGGGTGCGAACACCGGGGAGCTGTTTTTT
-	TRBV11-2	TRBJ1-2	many	CASRGREYGYTF	TGTGCCAGCCGCGGCAGGGAGTATGGCTACACCTTC
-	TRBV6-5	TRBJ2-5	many	CASSYSGGGGGETQYF	TGTGCCAGCAGTTACTCAGGTGGCGGGGGCGGGGAGACCCAGTACTTC
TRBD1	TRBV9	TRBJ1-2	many	CASSIDRDYGYTF	TGTGCCAGCAGTATCGACAGGGACTATGGCTACACCTTC
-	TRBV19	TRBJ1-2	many	CASSPKQGPNYGYTF	TGTGCCAGTAGTCCCAAACAGGGACCTAACTATGGCTACACCTTC
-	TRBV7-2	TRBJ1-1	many	CASSLALGVTTEAFF	TGTGCCAGCAGCTTAGCGCTGGGGGTGACGACTGAAGCTTTCTTT
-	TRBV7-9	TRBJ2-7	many	CASSPQKGPYEQYF	TGTGCCAGCAGCCCCCAGAAGGGACCCTACGAGCAGTACTTC
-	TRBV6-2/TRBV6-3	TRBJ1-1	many	CASSYSRVGTEAFF	TGTGCCAGCAGTTACTCGAGGGTGGGCACTGAAGCTTTCTTT
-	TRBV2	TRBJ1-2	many	CASSEPGSYGYTF	TGTGCCAGCAGTGAACCGGGGTCCTATGGCTACACCTTC
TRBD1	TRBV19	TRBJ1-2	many	CATLPGQGAGGYTF	TGTGCCACCCTACCGGGACAGGGGGCCGGCGGCTACACCTTC
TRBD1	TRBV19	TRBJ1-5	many	CASSLMPETGVSNQPQHF	TGTGCCAGTAGTCTCATGCCCGAGACAGGGGTGAGCAATCAGCCCCAGCATTTT
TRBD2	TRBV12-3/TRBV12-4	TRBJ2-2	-	CASSSSSPSGRRAGELFF	TGTGCCAGCAGTTCCAGTTCCCCTAGCGGGAGACGGGCCGGGGAGCTGTTTTTT
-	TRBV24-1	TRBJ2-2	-	CASSPLGDQYTGELFF	TGTGCCAGCAGTCCCCTTGGGGACCAGTACACCGGGGAGCTGTTTTTT
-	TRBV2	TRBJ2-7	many	CASGQHYEQYF	TGTGCCAGCGGACAGCACTACGAGCAGTACTTC
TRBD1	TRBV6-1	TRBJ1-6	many	CATLPGQGTRSPLHF	TGTGCCACACTACCGGGACAGGGGACTCGGTCACCCCTCCACTTT
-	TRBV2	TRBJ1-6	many	CASRDLANSPLHF	TGTGCCAGCAGGGACCTTGCAAATTCACCCCTCCACTTT
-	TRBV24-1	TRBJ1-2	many	CATSDSVTAVGGGNYGYTF	TGTGCCACCAGTGATTCCGTAACCGCCGTGGGGGGCGGGAACTATGGCTACACCTTC
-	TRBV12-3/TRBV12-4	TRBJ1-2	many	CASSSQMDYGYTF	TGTGCCAGCAGTTCGCAGATGGACTATGGCTACACCTTC
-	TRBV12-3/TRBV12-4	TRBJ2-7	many	CASSFYSSYEQYF	TGTGCCAGCAGTTTCTACAGCTCCTACGAGCAGTACTTC
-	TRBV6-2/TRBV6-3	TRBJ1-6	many	CASSIKGTGSPLHF	TGTGCCAGCAGTATAAAGGGAACTGGTTCACCCCTCCACTTT
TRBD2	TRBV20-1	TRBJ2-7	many	CTSLRGDPYEQYF	TGCACTTCCCTTCGGGGGGACCCGTACGAGCAGTACTTC
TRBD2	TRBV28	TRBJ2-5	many	CASSFVSGLAVLVPRETQYF	TGTGCCAGCAGTTTCGTATCAGGACTAGCGGTCCTAGTCCCTCGGGAGACCCAGTACTTC
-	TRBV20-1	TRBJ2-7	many	CSASSGHEQYF	TGCAGTGCTAGCTCAGGGCACGAGCAGTACTTC
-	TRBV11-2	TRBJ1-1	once	CASSLSDSWNTEAFF	TGTGCCAGCAGCTTATCGGACAGTTGGAACACTGAAGCTTTCTTT
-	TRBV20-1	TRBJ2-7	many	CSAKDKTYEQYF	TGCAGTGCTAAAGACAAGACCTACGAGCAGTACTTC
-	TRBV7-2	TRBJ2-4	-	CASSFGGLDIKYF	TGTGCCAGCAGCTTTGGGGGCTTGGACATTAAGTACTTC
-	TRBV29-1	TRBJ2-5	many	CSVVVGETQYF	TGCAGCGTTGTGGTGGGAGAGACCCAGTACTTC
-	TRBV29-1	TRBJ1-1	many	CSVEEGVGMVF	TGCAGCGTTGAGGAAGGAGTGGGAATGGTCTTT
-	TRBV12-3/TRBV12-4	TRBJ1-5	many	CASSLYGNQPQHF	TGTGCCAGCAGTTTATACGGCAATCAGCCCCAGCATTTT
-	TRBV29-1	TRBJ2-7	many	CSVEQGSLGEQYF	TGCAGCGTTGAACAGGGATCCCTCGGCGAGCAGTACTTC
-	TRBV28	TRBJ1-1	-	CASSEEWLPEAFF	TGTGCCAGCAGTGAAGAGTGGTTGCCTGAAGCTTTCTTT
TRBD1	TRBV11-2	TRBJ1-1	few	CASSLGDRRVGSTEAFF	TGTGCCAGCAGCTTGGGGGACAGGAGGGTCGGGTCTACTGAAGCTTTCTTT
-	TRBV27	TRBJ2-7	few	CASSSALQVSNPYEQYF	TGTGCCAGCAGTTCAGCCCTACAGGTCTCCAACCCCTACGAGCAGTACTTC
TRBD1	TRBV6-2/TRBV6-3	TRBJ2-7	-	CASSFDRVYEQYF	TGTGCCAGCAGTTTCGACAGGGTCTACGAGCAGTACTTC
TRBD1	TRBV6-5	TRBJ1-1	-	CASSSPTGWSTEAFF	TGTGCCAGCAGTTCCCCGACAGGGTGGTCCACTGAAGCTTTCTTT
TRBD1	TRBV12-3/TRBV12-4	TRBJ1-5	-	CASSPVMGQLSNQPQHF	TGTGCCAGCAGTCCTGTAATGGGACAGCTTAGCAATCAGCCCCAGCATTTT
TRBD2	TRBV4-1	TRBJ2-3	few	CASSQDTGGWDTQYF	TGCGCCAGCAGCCAGGACACGGGGGGTTGGGATACGCAGTATTTT
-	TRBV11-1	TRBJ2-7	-	CASSIVSRAASRYYEQYF	TGTGCCAGCAGCATAGTATCTCGGGCAGCCTCGCGTTACTACGAGCAGTACTTC
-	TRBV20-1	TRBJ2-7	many	CSARDRFEQYF	TGCAGTGCTAGAGATCGGTTCGAGCAGTACTTC
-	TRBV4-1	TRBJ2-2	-	CASSLKHEGGELFF	TGCGCCAGCAGCCTAAAACACGAGGGCGGGGAGCTGTTTTTT
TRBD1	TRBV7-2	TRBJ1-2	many	CASSLTRDRNGYTF	TGTGCCAGCAGCCTAACCAGGGACAGAAATGGCTACACCTTC
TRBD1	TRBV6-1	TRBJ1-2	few	CASSEAPDRINYGYTF	TGTGCCAGCAGTGAAGCCCCGGACAGGATTAACTATGGCTACACCTTC
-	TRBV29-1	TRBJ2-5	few	CSVGGSYETQYF	TGCAGCGTTGGGGGATCGTATGAGACCCAGTACTTC
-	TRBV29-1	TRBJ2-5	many	CSESEGNQETQYF	TGCAGCGAGTCAGAGGGGAACCAAGAGACCCAGTACTTC
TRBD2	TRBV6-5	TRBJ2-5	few	CASSYPLAGPQETQYF	TGTGCCAGCAGTTATCCGCTAGCGGGGCCCCAAGAGACCCAGTACTTC
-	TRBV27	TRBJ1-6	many	CASSLSQHISSYNSPLHF	TGTGCCAGCAGTTTATCACAGCACATAAGCTCCTATAATTCACCCCTCCACTTT
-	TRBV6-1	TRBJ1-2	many	CASSTDTLGYTF	TGTGCCAGCAGTACAGATACCCTCGGCTACACCTTC
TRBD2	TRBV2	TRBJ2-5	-	CASSQERKAGGPLGTQYF	TGTGCCAGCAGCCAAGAAAGGAAAGCGGGGGGCCCGTTAGGGACCCAGTACTTC
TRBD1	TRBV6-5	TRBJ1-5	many	CASSYANRGLGNQPQHF	TGTGCCAGCAGTTATGCCAACAGGGGCCTAGGGAATCAGCCCCAGCATTTT